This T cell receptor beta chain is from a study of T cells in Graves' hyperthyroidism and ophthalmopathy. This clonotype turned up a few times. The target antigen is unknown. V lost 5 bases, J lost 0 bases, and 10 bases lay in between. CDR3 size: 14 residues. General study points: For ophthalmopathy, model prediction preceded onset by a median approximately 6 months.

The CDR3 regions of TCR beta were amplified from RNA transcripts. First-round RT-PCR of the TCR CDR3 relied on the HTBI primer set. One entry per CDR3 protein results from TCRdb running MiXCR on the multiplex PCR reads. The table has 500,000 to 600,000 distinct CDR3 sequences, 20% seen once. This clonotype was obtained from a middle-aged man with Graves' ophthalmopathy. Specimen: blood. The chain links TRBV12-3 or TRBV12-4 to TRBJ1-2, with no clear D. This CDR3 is CASSGDNTNYGYTF. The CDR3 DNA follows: TGTGCCAGCAGTGGGGATAATACTAACTATGGCTACACCTTC.